This T cell receptor (beta chain) was identified during a study of blood T cell repertoires in COVID-19. Study-wide context: The origin of the acute and convalescent COVID-19 samples was the United States, Italy and Spain. Sources were T cells, B-cell-depleted T cells, or PBMCs; the material itself was cDNA or gDNA.

Per the study methods: Researchers report that nucleated cell counts were estimated from reference gene primer amplification. The assay was immunoSEQ multiplex PCR, and TCRdb's table has in-frame clones only and misses some. V, J and clone size are taken as reported in that table, and D and trimming were inferred from the DNA itself. The sample contains tens of thousands of clones, about 86% of which appear only once. Trimming left V 2 bases short and J 5 bases short, with 15 bases between. This CDR3 has 14 residues. Germline V gene lookup returns CDR1 SQVTM and CDR2 ANQGSEA. The chain combines TRBV29-1 with TRBJ1-1; D gene ambiguous. Sequenced sample: peripheral blood. The receptor's source is a human donor in a cohort sampled during active COVID-19. Here the CDR3 reads CSVEMLLKRTEAFF. The DNA for the CDR3 is TGCAGCGTTGAAATGCTCTTAAAGAGGACTGAAGCTTTCTTT.